This T cell receptor beta chain was identified in a study of regulatory T cells in long-lasting Graves disease. Study-wide context: Antithyroid drugs had been taken by newly diagnosed Graves' patients for under 3 months.

This sample's time point: newly diagnosed GD, antithyroid drugs for less than 3 months. Extracted PBMC RNA gave rise to the TCR library. Staff took approximately 8.7 milliliters of peripheral blood and put it into EDTA tubes. With iRepertoire HTBI primers and Arm-PCR of CDR3 regions, TCR beta libraries were built. TCRdb fed the multiplex PCR reads into MiXCR, producing one record per CDR3 protein. The sample gives approximately 470,000 distinct CDR3 sequences, 15% to 20% of which show up once; roughly an eighth is in the top ten. CDR3 length equals 15 residues. Germline V gives CDR1 MNHEY, CDR2 SVGAGI. The V and J ends lost 1 base and 7 bases respectively, with 17 bases between them. These same data were also listed under a study on T cells in Graves' hyperthyroidism and ophthalmopathy. In that study: Diagnoses used clinical symptoms, serum thyroxine and TRAb, thyroid ultrasound and orbital computed tomography. The HTBI primer set was used in a first-round RT-PCR of the TCR CDR3.

This clonotype was obtained from a man aged 40-50 years with Graves disease. Here the sequenced sample was peripheral blood mononuclear cells (PBMCs), taken at new diagnosis, from a patient treated with antithyroid drugs. The chain recombines TRBV6-5 with TRBJ2-7; D uncertain. CDR3 coding DNA: TGTGCCAGCAGTTACTTTATTAATGCCTTTGGGGAGCAGTACTTC. Its protein product is CASSYFINAFGEQYF.